This T cell receptor beta chain was documented in a study of cytomegalovirus exposure and HLA in healthy donors. The overall study: The platform used for the 120 or so validation repertoires matched that of the approximately 670 first-cohort repertoires, a later analysis reported. Study-level findings and limits: Cytomegalovirus status was reportedly diagnosed by the classifier with high specificity and sensitivity. Among TCR beta chains, those listed as cytomegalovirus-associated numbered more than 150.

Per the germline V gene, CDR1 is KGHSH and CDR2 is LQKENI. V lost 3 bases, J lost 8 bases, and 5 bases stayed unmatched. This CDR3 spans 14 amino acids. Concerning this clone: Its antigen is unidentified.

TCRdb's copy holds only in-frame clones and misses some; the assay was immunoSEQ multiplex PCR. The top ten clones hold less than 3% of a sample with under 250,000 clones, more than 75% of them seen once. Sequencing was performed on PBMCs. The clonotype originates from a man in his late teens or twenties in good health and CMV-seronegative. The V and J genes are TRBV18 and TRBJ1-4; TRBD1 aligns across 8 bases. For the CDR3, the DNA is TGTGCCAGCTCACCGGGACAGGCTGGCGAAAAACTGTTTTTT. It is translated as CASSPGQAGEKLFF. Full variable domain (remainder filled in from reference TRBV18 and TRBJ1-4): NAGVMQNPRHLVRRRGQEARLRCSPMKGHSHVYWYRQLPEEGLKFMVYLQKENIIDESGMPKERFSAEFPKEGPSILRIQQVVRGDSAAYFCASSPGQAGEKLFFGSGTQLSVL.